This T cell receptor beta chain was sequenced in a study of blood T cells in healthy people across ages. Germline V CDR1 and CDR2: MNHEY, SVGAGI. Trimming left V 0 bases short and J 8 bases short, with 20 bases between. The CDR3 has 17 amino acids. Broader study findings: Among long-lived donors, naive CD4+ cells were more numerous and diversity higher than in aged donors. Without sorted subsets, naive and antigen-experienced compartments could not be conclusively compared.

A sample-barcoded 5' primer and a J-beta primer mix were used in a second PCR of roughly 7 to 11 cycles. Tagging of each cDNA molecule was performed by a template-switch adaptor with 12 random nucleotides. Every sample gave at least 3 million paired-end reads containing CDR3. MiXCR was run by TCRdb on the 5' RACE reads, yielding one entry per CDR3 protein. In the table there are about 1.8 million distinct CDR3 sequences, around half of which are singletons. This clonotype was counted between two and nine times. What it binds is not known. This receptor was taken from a woman between 35 and 50 years old in good health. This chain connects TRBV6-5 to TRBJ2-1; D gene ambiguous. Sample: blood. CDR3 amino acids: CASSYSNTIPSVDEQFF. The CDR3 DNA reads as TGTGCCAGCAGTTACTCGAATACTATCCCGAGTGTGGATGAGCAGTTCTTC.